These 8 T cell receptor beta chains came from one sample sequenced in a study of shared T cell receptors in the human thymus. Some clones are missing from TCRdb's copy, which holds only in-frame ones; the method was immunoSEQ multiplex PCR. Of 700,000 or so clones in the sample, approximately 85% are singletons; the top ten hold more than 0.008%. These data also featured in a second study, about human thymus T cells.

The sample taken for sequencing was thymocytes. These receptors came from a girl less than two years old with a congenital heart defect.

The chain recombines TRBV28 with TRBJ1-2, with 8 bases that match TRBD1. Unmatched junction bases numbered 17, after V lost 7 bases and J lost 1 base. Germline V gene data show CDR1 as MDHEN and CDR2 as SYDVKM. The CDR3 is 18 amino acids. The CDR3 nucleotides are TGTGCCAGCAAAGTAGGTTTGGCAGGGGGCTTTATTAACTATGGCTACACCTTC. Protein product: CASKVGLAGGFINYGYTF.

The chain is built from TRBV28 and TRBJ1-3; 7 nucleotides align to TRBD1. The V and J ends lost 3 bases and 0 bases, in that order; junction bases with no gene match: 8. The CDR3 extends over 17 amino acids. The germline V gene encodes CDR1 MDHEN and CDR2 SYDVKM. Written as DNA, the CDR3 is TGTGCCAGCAGTTTGTTGACAGGGCCCGTCTCTGGAAACACCATATATTTT. It specifies CASSLLTGPVSGNTIYF.

The J gene is TRBJ1-2, the V gene TRBV9; 7 positions agree with TRBD1. J gave up 4 bases and V 0 bases, and 9 bases lay outside the gene matches. The germline gives CDR1 SGDLS, CDR2 YYNGEE. The CDR3 has 16 residues. In DNA, the CDR3 is TGTGCCAGCAGCGTAGAGGCAGGGGGAGATTTCTATGGCTACACCTTC. As protein: CASSVEAGGDFYGYTF. Using reference TRBV9 and TRBJ1-2 for the parts outside the CDR3, the full variable domain is DSGVTQTPKHLITATGQRVTLRCSPRSGDLSVYWYQQSLDQGLQFLIQYYNGEERAKGNILERFSAQQFPDLHSELNLSSLELGDSALYFCASSVEAGGDFYGYTFGSGTRLTVV.

The chain uses TRBV30 and TRBJ2-2; TRBD2 matches at 8 bases. The CDR3 runs 16 residues. Germline V gives CDR1 GTSNPN, CDR2 SVGIG (reference sequence). Trimming at V came to 2 bases and at J to 1 base, leaving 6 bases not matched to a gene. The CDR3 spells CAWSSGGAGNTGELFF. In nucleotides, the CDR3 is TGTGCCTGGAGTTCCGGGGGGGCTGGGAACACCGGGGAGCTGTTTTTT. Filled out from reference TRBV30 and TRBJ2-2, the complete variable domain reads SQTIHQWPATLVQPVGSPLSLECTVEGTSNPNLYWYRQAAGRGLQLLFYSVGIGQISSEVPQNLSASRPQDRQFILSSKKLLLSDSGFYLCAWSSGGAGNTGELFFGEGSRLTVL.

V and J are TRBV4-3 and TRBJ2-2; 11 bases are a match to TRBD2. The germline CDR1 and CDR2 sequences are LGHNA and YSLEER. The CDR3 is 20 amino acids. V shed 2 bases, J shed 2 bases, and the junction held 13 bases outside the gene matches. The DNA for the CDR3 is TGCGCCAGCAGCCAACTCCCCCTAACAACTAGCGGGGGTAACACCGGGGAGCTGTTTTTT. Amino acid sequence: CASSQLPLTTSGGNTGELFF.

This clone was detected only a few times. The rearrangement links TRBV5-5 to TRBJ2-7; no clear D. The germline CDR1 and CDR2 sequences are SGHKS and YYEKEE (reference sequence). V lost 0 bases and J lost 2, with 6 bases in between. The CDR3 is 13 amino acids. CDR3 in DNA: TGTGCCAGCAGCTTGGGTTCCGCCTACGAGCAGTACTTC. This gives the protein CASSLGSAYEQYF.

The chain uses TRBV6-4 and TRBJ1-4; 7 bases line up with TRBD1. CDR3 length equals 14 residues. V shed 4 bases and J 6 bases; nucleotides not matched to a gene: 5. Germline lookup yields CDR1 MRHNA and CDR2 SNTAGT. CDR3 amino acids: CASSVSDRDEKLFF. The CDR3 bases are TGTGCCAGCAGTGTCTCCGACAGGGATGAAAAACTGTTTTTT.

In its sample, this clone was seen once. V usage is TRBV15 and J usage is TRBJ1-2, with TRBD1 identical over 10 bases. Per germline, CDR1 LNHNV and CDR2 YYDKDF (reference sequence). The V gene end was trimmed by 2 bases and the J gene end by 12 bases; junction bases not matched to a gene: 33. The CDR3 consists of 22 residues. The CDR3 sequence: CATSRKLTCPRDRGIGLELNTF. CDR3 nucleotide sequence: TGTGCCACCAGCAGAAAACTCACCTGCCCCCGGGACAGGGGTATTGGATTGGAGCTCAACACCTTC.